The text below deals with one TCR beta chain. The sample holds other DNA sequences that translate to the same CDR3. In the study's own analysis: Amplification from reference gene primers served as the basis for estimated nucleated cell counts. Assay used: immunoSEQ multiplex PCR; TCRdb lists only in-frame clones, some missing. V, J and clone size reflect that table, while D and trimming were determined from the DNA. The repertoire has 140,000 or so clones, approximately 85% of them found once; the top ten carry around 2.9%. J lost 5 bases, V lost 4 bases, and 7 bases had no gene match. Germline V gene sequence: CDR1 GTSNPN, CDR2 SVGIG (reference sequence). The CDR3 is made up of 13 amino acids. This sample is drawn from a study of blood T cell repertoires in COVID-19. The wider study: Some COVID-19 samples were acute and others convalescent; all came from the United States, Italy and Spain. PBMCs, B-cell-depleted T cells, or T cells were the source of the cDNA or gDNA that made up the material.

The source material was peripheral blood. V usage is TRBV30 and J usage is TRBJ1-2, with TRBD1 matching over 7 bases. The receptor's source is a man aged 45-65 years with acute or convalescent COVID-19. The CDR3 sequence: CAWNRDRPYGYTF. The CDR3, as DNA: TGTGCCTGGAACCGGGACAGACCATATGGCTACACCTTC.